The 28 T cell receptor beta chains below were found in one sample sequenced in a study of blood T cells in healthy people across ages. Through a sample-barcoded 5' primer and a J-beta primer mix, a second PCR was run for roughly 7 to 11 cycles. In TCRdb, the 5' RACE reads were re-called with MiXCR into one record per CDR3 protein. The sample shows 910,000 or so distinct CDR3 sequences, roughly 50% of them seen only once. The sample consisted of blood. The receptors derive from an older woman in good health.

Written as DNA, the CDR3 is TGTGCCAGCAGCCAAGAGGCCGCCCTGAACAATGAGCAGTTCTTC. Translated, it gives CASSQEAALNNEQFF. The genes are TRBV3-1 and TRBJ2-1; no clear D. V was shortened by 0 bases and J by 5 bases, with 11 bases between the two germline ends. CDR1 and CDR2 from the germline V gene are LGHDT and YNNKEL (reference sequence). The CDR3 sequence is 15 residues long.

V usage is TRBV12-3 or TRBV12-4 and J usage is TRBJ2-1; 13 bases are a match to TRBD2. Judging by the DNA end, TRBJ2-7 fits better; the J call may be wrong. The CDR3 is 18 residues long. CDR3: CASIPTSGGTSSYNEQYF. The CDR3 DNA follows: TGTGCCAGCATCCCGACTAGCGGGGGGACGAGCTCCTACAATGAGCAGTACTTC.

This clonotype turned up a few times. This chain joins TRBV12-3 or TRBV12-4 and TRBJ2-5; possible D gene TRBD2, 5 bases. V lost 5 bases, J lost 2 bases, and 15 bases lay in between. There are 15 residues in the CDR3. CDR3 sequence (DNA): TGTGCCAGCAGTCCCCGGGGTTTGACACAAGAGACCCAGTACTTC. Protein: CASSPRGLTQETQYF.

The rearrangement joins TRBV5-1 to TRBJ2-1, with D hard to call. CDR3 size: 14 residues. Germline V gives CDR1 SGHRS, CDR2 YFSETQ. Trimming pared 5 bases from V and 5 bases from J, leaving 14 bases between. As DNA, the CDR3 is TGCGCCAGCAGAAAGTCAAGCCCCCACAATGAGCAGTTCTTC. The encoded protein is CASRKSSPHNEQFF.

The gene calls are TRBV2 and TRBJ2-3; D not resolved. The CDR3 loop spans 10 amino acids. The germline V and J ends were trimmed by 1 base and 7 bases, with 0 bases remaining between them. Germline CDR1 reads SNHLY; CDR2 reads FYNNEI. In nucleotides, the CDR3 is TGTGCCAGCAGTGAAGATACGCAGTATTTT. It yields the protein CASSEDTQYF.

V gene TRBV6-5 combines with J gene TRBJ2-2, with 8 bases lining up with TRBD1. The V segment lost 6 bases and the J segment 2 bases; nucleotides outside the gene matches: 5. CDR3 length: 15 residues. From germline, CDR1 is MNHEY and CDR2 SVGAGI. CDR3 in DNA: TGTGCCAGCAGCCGACAGGGGTATAACACCGGGGAGCTGTTTTTT. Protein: CASSRQGYNTGELFF.

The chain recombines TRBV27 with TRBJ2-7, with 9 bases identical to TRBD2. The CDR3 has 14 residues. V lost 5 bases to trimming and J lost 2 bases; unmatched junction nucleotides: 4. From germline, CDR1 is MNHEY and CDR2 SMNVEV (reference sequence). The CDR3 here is CASSASGGTYEQYF. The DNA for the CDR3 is TGTGCCAGCAGTGCCAGCGGGGGGACCTACGAGCAGTACTTC.

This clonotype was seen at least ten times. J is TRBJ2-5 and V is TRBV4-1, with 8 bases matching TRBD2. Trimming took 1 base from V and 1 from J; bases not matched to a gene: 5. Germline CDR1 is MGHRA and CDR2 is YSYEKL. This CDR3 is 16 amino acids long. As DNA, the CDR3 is TGCGCCAGCAGCCAAGTCCCTAGCGGGTTCCAAGAGACCCAGTACTTC. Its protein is CASSQVPSGFQETQYF.

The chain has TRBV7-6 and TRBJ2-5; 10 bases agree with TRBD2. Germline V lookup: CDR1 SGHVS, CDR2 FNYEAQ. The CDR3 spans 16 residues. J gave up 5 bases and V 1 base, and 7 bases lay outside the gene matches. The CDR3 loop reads CASSLGPPAGGETQYF. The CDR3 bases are TGTGCCAGCAGCTTAGGTCCCCCAGCGGGAGGGGAGACCCAGTACTTC.

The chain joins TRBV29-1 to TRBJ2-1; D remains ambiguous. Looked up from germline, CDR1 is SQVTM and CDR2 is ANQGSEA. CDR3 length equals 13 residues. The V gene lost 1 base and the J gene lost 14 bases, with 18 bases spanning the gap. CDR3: CSVEVPPRLSEFF. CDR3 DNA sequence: TGCAGCGTTGAAGTCCCACCACGGCTGAGCGAGTTCTTC.

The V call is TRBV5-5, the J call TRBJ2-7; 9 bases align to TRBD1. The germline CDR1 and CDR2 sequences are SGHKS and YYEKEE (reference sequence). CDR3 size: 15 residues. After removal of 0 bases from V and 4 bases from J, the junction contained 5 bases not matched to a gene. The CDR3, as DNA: TGTGCCAGCAGCTTGGGTCGACAGGGGGATTACGAGCAGTACTTC. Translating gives CASSLGRQGDYEQYF.

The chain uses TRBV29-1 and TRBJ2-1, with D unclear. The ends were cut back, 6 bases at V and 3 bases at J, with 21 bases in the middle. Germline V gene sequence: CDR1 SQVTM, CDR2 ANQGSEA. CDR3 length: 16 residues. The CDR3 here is CSVDGEQSSYYNEQFF. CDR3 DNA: TGCAGCGTGGACGGAGAACAAAGCAGCTACTACAATGAGCAGTTCTTC.

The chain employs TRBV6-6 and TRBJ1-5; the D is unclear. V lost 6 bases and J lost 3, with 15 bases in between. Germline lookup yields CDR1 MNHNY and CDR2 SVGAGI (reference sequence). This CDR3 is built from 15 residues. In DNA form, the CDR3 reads TGTGCCAGCAGCCAAAGGCCGGGGAACAATCAGCCCCAGCATTTT. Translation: CASSQRPGNNQPQHF.

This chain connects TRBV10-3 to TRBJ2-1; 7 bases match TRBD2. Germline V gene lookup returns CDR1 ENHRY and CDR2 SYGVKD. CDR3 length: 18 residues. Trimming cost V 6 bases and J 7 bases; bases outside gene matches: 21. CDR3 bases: TGTGCCATCAGCGGCTGGCTTGCGGGAGTAGATGTTATAAATGAGCAGTTCTTC. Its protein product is CAISGWLAGVDVINEQFF.

CDR3 region: CASTSGTSDTDTQYF. In nucleotides, the CDR3 is TGTGCCAGTACCTCAGGGACTAGCGACACAGATACGCAGTATTTT. V is TRBV19 and J is TRBJ2-3; 10 positions match TRBD2. CDR3 length: 15 residues. The germline gives CDR1 LNHDA, CDR2 SQIVND (reference sequence). J was trimmed by 2 bases and V by 7 bases; bases with no gene match: 6.

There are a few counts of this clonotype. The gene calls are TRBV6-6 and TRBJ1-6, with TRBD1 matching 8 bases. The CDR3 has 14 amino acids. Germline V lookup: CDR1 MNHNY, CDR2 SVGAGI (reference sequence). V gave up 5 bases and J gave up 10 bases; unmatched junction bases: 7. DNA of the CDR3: TGTGCCAGCAGTCGGGGACAGGAAGGATCACCCCTCCACTTT. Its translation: CASSRGQEGSPLHF.

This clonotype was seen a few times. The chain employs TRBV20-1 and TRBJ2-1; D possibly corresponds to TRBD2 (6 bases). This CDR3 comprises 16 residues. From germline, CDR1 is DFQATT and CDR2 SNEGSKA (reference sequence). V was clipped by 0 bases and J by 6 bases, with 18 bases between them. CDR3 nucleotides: TGCAGTGCTAGAGATTTCGCGGGACTCGACATCAATGAGCAGTTCTTC. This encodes CSARDFAGLDINEQFF.

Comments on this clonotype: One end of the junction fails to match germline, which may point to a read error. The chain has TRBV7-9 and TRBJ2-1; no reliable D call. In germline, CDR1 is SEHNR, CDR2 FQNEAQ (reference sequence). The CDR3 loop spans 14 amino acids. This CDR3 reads CASSLSSSYNGQFF. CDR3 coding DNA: TGTGCCAGCAGCTTGAGCAGCTCCTACAATGGGCAGTTCTTC.

CDR3 residues: CAPRLASGSLSYEQYF. The CDR3 DNA is TGTGCCCCGAGATTGGCTAGCGGGAGTTTATCCTACGAGCAGTACTTC. The rearrangement links TRBV6-5 to TRBJ2-7, with 10 bases aligning to TRBD2. Trimming took 11 bases from V and 1 from J; bases not matched to a gene: 14. The V gene's germline CDR1 is MNHEY and CDR2 SVGAGI. The CDR3 covers 16 residues.

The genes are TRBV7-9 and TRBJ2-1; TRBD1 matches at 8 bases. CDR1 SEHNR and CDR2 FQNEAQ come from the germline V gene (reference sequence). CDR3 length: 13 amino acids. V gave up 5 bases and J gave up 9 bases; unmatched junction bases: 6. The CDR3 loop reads CASSGTGRGEQFF. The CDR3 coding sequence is TGTGCCAGCAGCGGGACAGGAAGGGGTGAGCAGTTCTTC.

Here the CDR3 reads CASSRRGGDPAGANVLTF. CDR3 DNA: TGTGCCAGCTCACGGCGGGGGGGAGATCCTGCCGGGGCCAACGTCCTGACTTTC. V gene TRBV18 combines with J gene TRBJ2-6; TRBD2 agrees at 9 bases. The germline V gene has CDR1 KGHSH and CDR2 LQKENI. Germline trimming cut 4 bases from V and 4 bases from J; bases unmatched to any gene: 11. The CDR3 runs to 18 residues.

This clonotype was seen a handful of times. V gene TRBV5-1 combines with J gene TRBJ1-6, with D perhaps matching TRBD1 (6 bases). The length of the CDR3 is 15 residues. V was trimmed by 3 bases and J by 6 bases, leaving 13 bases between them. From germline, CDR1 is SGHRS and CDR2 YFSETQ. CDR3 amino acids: CASSSTGGGNSPLHF. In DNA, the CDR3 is TGCGCCAGCAGCTCGACAGGCGGCGGTAATTCACCCCTCCACTTT.

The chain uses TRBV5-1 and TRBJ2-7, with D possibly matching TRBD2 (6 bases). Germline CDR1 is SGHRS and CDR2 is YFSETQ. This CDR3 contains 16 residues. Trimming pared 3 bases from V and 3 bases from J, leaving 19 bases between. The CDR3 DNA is TGCGCCAGCAGCTCCCCGCCAGGAGGGAACAGCTACGAGCAGTACTTC. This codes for CASSSPPGGNSYEQYF.

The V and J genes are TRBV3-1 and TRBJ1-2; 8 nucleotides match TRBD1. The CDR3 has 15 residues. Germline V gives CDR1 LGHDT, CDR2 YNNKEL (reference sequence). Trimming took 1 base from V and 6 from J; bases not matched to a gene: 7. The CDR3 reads CASSQVRRGPDGYTF. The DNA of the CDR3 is TGTGCCAGCAGCCAAGTCCGCAGGGGGCCAGATGGCTACACCTTC.

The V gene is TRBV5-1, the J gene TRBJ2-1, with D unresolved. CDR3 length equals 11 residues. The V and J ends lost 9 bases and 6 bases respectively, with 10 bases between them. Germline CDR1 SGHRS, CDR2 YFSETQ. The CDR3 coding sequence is TGCGCCACCAGGAAGGCCAATGAGCAGTTCTTC. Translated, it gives CATRKANEQFF.

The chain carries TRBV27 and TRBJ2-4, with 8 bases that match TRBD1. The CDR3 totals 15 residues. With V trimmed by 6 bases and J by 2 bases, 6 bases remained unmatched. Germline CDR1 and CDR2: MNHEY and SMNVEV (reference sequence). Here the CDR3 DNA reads TGTGCCAGCAGGGGACAGGAGACGACCAAAAACATTCAGTACTTC. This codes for CASRGQETTKNIQYF.

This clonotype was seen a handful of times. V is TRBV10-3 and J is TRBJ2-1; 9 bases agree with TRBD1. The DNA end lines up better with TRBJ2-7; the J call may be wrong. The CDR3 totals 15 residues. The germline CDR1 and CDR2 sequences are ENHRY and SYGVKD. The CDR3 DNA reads TGTGCCATCAGTGGGGACAGGGAGGCCTACAATGAGCAGTACTTC. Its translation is CAISGDREAYNEQYF.

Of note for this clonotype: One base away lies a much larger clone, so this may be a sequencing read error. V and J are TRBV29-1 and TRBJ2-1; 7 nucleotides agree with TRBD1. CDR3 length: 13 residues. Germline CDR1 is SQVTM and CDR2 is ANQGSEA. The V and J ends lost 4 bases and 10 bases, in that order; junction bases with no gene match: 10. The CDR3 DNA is TGCAGCGTTGTGGGGACAGTAATCTACGAGCAGTTCTTC. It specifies CSVVGTVIYEQFF.